This paragraph covers one TCR beta chain sequence. As handled by the study authors: By means of reference gene primer amplification, nucleated cell counts were estimated. Measured with immunoSEQ multiplex PCR; TCRdb has only the in-frame clones, and not every one. Clone size and V and J calls were adopted from that table, with D and trimming inferred from the DNA. The data contain about 170,000 clones, about 88% of them singletons. This specimen comes from a study of blood T cell repertoires in COVID-19. Looking at the study overall: COVID-19 samples from acute and convalescent phases originated in the United States, Italy and Spain. PBMCs, B-cell-depleted T cells, or T cells provided the cDNA or gDNA that made up the material.

Trimming stripped 1 base from V and 4 bases from J, with 10 bases between. The CDR3 is 15 residues long. Germline CDR1 and CDR2: SGHAT and FQDESV (reference sequence). The chain links TRBV11-1 to TRBJ2-2; D is uncertain. The specimen sequenced was PBMCs or T cells enriched from blood (not recorded which). This clonotype was obtained from a woman between 45 and 65 years old who had recovered from COVID-19. As DNA, the CDR3 is TGTGCCAGCAGCTTAGGTCAGGCGACCACCGGGGAGCTGTTTTTT. Protein: CASSLGQATTGELFF.